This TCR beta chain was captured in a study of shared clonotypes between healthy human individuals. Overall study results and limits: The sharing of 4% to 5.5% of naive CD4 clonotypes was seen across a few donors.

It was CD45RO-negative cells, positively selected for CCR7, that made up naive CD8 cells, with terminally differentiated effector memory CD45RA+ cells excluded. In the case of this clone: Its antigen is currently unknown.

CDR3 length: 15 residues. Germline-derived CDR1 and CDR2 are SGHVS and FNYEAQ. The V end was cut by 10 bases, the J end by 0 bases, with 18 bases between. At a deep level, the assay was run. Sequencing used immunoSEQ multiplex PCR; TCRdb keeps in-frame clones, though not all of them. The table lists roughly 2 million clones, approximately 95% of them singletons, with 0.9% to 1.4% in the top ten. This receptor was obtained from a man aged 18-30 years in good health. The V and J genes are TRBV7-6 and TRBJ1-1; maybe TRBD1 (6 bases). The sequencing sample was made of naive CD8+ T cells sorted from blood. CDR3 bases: TGTGCCACCTCCGGGGGGCCTTTGATGAACACTGAAGCTTTCTTT. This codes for CATSGGPLMNTEAFF.